Sequencing of this TCR beta chain was carried out in a study of blood T cell repertoires in COVID-19. Study information: Acute and convalescent COVID-19 samples came from the United States, Italy and Spain. T cells, B-cell-depleted T cells, or PBMCs supplied cDNA or gDNA.

The germline V and J ends were trimmed by 0 bases and 3 bases, with 9 bases remaining between them. Germline CDR1 is SGDLS and CDR2 is YYNGEE. This CDR3 spans 14 amino acids. In the original workflow: Amplification of reference gene primers was used by the study to estimate nucleated cell counts. This table comes from immunoSEQ multiplex PCR, and its TCRdb copy is limited to in-frame clones, with some not included. The D gene and trimming were derived from the DNA, and the V and J assignments and clone size from that table. The sample holds under 250,000 clones, approximately 80% seen once. The receptor was derived from a man between 45 and 60 years old with active or convalescent COVID-19. The rearrangement joins TRBV9 to TRBJ1-2, with D possibly being TRBD1 (6 bases). The sequencing input was peripheral blood. The CDR3 sequence is CASSVAGADYGYTF. For the CDR3, the DNA is TGTGCCAGCAGCGTAGCAGGGGCTGACTATGGCTACACCTTC.